The TCR beta chain under discussion was sequenced for a study of response to subunit inactivated influenza vaccine. Losses at the gene ends were 3 bases for V and 4 bases for J; bases not matched to a gene: 12. Germline CDR1 reads DFQATT; CDR2 reads SNEGSKA (reference sequence). The CDR3 is 16 amino acids. At least ten counts were recorded for this clonotype. TCRdb called the RT-PCR reads again in MiXCR, with one record for every CDR3 protein. The sample records 500,000 to 550,000 distinct CDR3 sequences, approximately 7.8% being singletons. The sequence came from a man aged 45 to 75 who received an inactivated influenza vaccine. V and J are TRBV20-1 and TRBJ2-7; 10 bases fit TRBD2. This specimen was PBMCs from blood, taken less than 30 months after vaccination. CDR3 residues: CSASRTSGLSGYEQYF. The CDR3 bases are TGCAGTGCTAGCCGGACTAGCGGCTTAAGTGGGTACGAGCAGTACTTC.